The 21 T cell receptor beta chains given below trace back to one sample, sequenced in a study of blood T cell repertoires in COVID-19. Sequencing was performed with immunoSEQ multiplex PCR; in TCRdb, only in-frame clones are kept and a portion is missing. Among over 250,000 clones listed, approximately 86% were seen once. The material sequenced was PBMCs or T cells enriched from blood (not recorded which). These receptors were obtained from a woman aged 25 to 45 who had recovered from COVID-19.

This clone turned up a few times. The chain employs TRBV11-2 and TRBJ1-3; D is uncertain. In germline, CDR1 is SGHAT, CDR2 FQNNGV. The CDR3 consists of 15 residues. Deletions cut 5 bases from V and 0 bases from J, with 11 bases between. The CDR3 region has the DNA TGTGCCAGCAGCGTTACAGCGGTCTCTGGAAACACCATATATTTT. This encodes CASSVTAVSGNTIYF.

The CDR3 DNA reads as TGCGCCAGCAGCGCGGACAGGGGCTACGAGCAGTACTTC. Translating it yields CASSADRGYEQYF. J is TRBJ2-7 and V is TRBV5-1, with 9 nucleotides matching TRBD1. V shed 4 bases, J shed 3 bases, and the junction held 2 bases outside the gene matches. CDR3 length: 13 amino acids. In germline, CDR1 is SGHRS, CDR2 YFSETQ.

The V call is TRBV6-5, the J call TRBJ2-1; 8 bases align to TRBD1. CDR1 is MNHEY, CDR2 SVGAGI, per germline. This CDR3 spans 13 amino acids. Trimming at V came to 7 bases and at J to 8 bases, leaving 7 bases not matched to a gene. The CDR3 region is CASISTGVYEQFF. DNA of the CDR3: TGTGCCAGCATATCGACAGGGGTCTATGAGCAGTTCTTC.

V and J are TRBV6-2 or TRBV6-3 and TRBJ2-3, with D tentatively TRBD2 (5 bases). Germline values: CDR1 MNHEY, CDR2 SVGEGT. This CDR3 spans 17 amino acids. The V and J ends lost 2 bases and 1 base respectively, with 16 bases between them. In DNA form, the CDR3 reads TGTGCCAGCAGTTACCTAGGCGGGCGGATAGGCACAGATACGCAGTATTTT. Its translation: CASSYLGGRIGTDTQYF.

The rearrangement joins TRBV27 to TRBJ2-1; weak D call: TRBD1 (5 bases). The CDR3 runs to 15 residues. Germline CDR1 reads MNHEY; CDR2 reads SMNVEV (reference sequence). V was shortened by 6 bases and J by 5 bases, with 17 bases between the two germline ends. CDR3 protein: CASSPIGTGHNEQFF. CDR3 in DNA: TGTGCCAGCAGCCCCATAGGAACAGGTCACAATGAGCAGTTCTTC.

V usage is TRBV28 and J usage is TRBJ1-1; unclear D gene. The CDR3 length is 12 residues. The germline CDR1 and CDR2 sequences are MDHEN and SYDVKM. Trimming stripped 3 bases from V and 8 bases from J, with 10 bases between. CDR3 nucleotide sequence: TGTGCCAGCAGTTTGAGGTACCCCGAAGCTTTCTTT. As protein: CASSLRYPEAFF.

The chain links TRBV4-3 to TRBJ2-7; D perhaps matches TRBD1 (6 bases). V was cut by 1 base and J by 6 bases, with 25 bases left in between. This CDR3 has 18 residues. Germline V CDR1 and CDR2: LGHNA, YSLEER. The chain's CDR3 is CASSQGLAGVGAPFEQYF. DNA for the CDR3: TGCGCCAGCAGCCAAGGTTTGGCTGGGGTGGGGGCCCCGTTCGAGCAGTACTTC.

Only one count was recorded for this clone. A read error may produce the germline difference seen at one junction end. The chain joins TRBV24-1 to TRBJ2-2, with D unclear. The CDR3 runs 16 residues. Per germline, CDR1 KGHDR and CDR2 SFDVKD. In DNA, the CDR3 is TGTGCCATCAGTGACCCCGAGGCTCCCAACACCGGGGAGCTGTTTTTT. Encoded protein: CAISDPEAPNTGELFF.

The rearrangement links TRBV10-3 to TRBJ1-4, with D maybe TRBD1 (6 bases). The CDR3 totals 16 residues. CDR1 and CDR2 (germline): ENHRY, SYGVKD. V shed 3 bases and J shed 7 bases, with 18 bases lying between them. The chain's CDR3 is CAISDPGGAEREKLFF. Here the CDR3 DNA reads TGTGCCATCAGTGACCCTGGGGGGGCAGAGCGTGAAAAACTGTTTTTT.

The sample holds a few counts of this clone. This CDR3 is CATKRAEGANYGYTF. CDR3 coding DNA: TGTGCCACCAAGAGGGCCGAGGGTGCTAACTATGGCTACACCTTC. The genes are TRBV10-3 and TRBJ1-2; D is undetermined. This CDR3 has 15 residues. V gave up 10 bases and J gave up 0 bases, with 18 bases separating them. Germline CDR1 ENHRY, CDR2 SYGVKD.

The genes are TRBV19 and TRBJ1-2; D call uncertain. Between the trimmed V and J ends, which lost 4 bases and 4 bases, there was a span of 13 bases. Germline V gives CDR1 LNHDA, CDR2 SQIVND (reference sequence). The CDR3 loop spans 14 amino acids. CDR3 nucleotide sequence: TGTGCCAGTAGTAATCACTCCCGGGGCTATGGCTACACCTTC. Its translation: CASSNHSRGYGYTF. The full variable domain, with the rest looked up from reference TRBV19 and TRBJ1-2, is DGGITQSPKYLFRKEGQNVTLSCEQNLNHDAMYWYRQDPGQGLRLIYYSQIVNDFQKGDIAEGYSVSREKKESFPLTVTSAQKNPTAFYLCASSNHSRGYGYTFGSGTRLTVV.

The J gene is TRBJ2-5, the V gene TRBV5-1; no clear D gene. V shed 0 bases and J shed 5 bases, with 14 bases lying between them. Germline V gene sequence: CDR1 SGHRS, CDR2 YFSETQ. The length of the CDR3 is 15 residues. The CDR3 loop reads CASSLALGGTETQYF. The CDR3 coding sequence is TGCGCCAGCAGCTTGGCCCTAGGTGGTACGGAGACCCAGTACTTC.

V usage is TRBV28 and J usage is TRBJ1-5; D perhaps matches TRBD1 (6 bases). Per the germline V gene, CDR1 is MDHEN and CDR2 is SYDVKM. V was shortened by 5 bases and J by 9 bases, with 17 bases between the two germline ends. The CDR3 covers 14 residues. The CDR3 spells CASSPPEQGLPQHF. The DNA of the CDR3 is TGTGCCAGCAGTCCCCCCGAACAGGGATTGCCCCAGCATTTT.

CDR3 bases: TGTGCCAGCAGCGTAGGATTATTGGGGCAGGGTAACTATGGCTACACCTTC. Translating gives CASSVGLLGQGNYGYTF. This chain uses TRBV9 with TRBJ1-2, with D perhaps matching TRBD1 (5 bases). The CDR3 contains 17 residues. Looked up from germline, CDR1 is SGDLS and CDR2 is YYNGEE. V shed 0 bases and J shed 1 base, with 16 bases lying between them.

This chain uses TRBV10-3 with TRBJ2-7, with 9 positions matching TRBD1. The CDR3 is made up of 16 amino acids. Trimming took 10 bases from V and 6 from J; bases not matched to a gene: 19. CDR1 is ENHRY, CDR2 SYGVKD, per germline. Here the CDR3 DNA reads TGTGCCAGCACCGGACAGGGGCGGCTAGATGAATCCGAGCAGTACTTC. This encodes CASTGQGRLDESEQYF.

Here the CDR3 DNA reads TGTGCCAGCAGCTTAGTTGACAGTTACACAGATACGCAGTATTTT. Protein: CASSLVDSYTDTQYF. The J gene is TRBJ2-3, the V gene TRBV11-3, with D perhaps TRBD1 (5 bases). The V gene lost 1 base and the J gene lost 2 bases, with 10 bases spanning the gap. Germline CDR1 reads SGHNT; CDR2 reads YENEEA. The CDR3 extends over 15 amino acids.

CDR3 bases: TGTGCCACATTATCAGGGGGAAACACTGAAGCTTTCTTT. This translates into CATLSGGNTEAFF. This chain links TRBV28 with TRBJ1-1; 7 bases are a match to TRBD1. V shed 10 bases, J shed 2 bases, and the junction held 7 bases outside the gene matches. CDR1 MDHEN and CDR2 SYDVKM come from the germline V gene. This CDR3 comprises 13 residues.

The V call is TRBV29-1, the J call TRBJ1-4; 9 nucleotides align to TRBD1. This CDR3 is 12 amino acids long. J lost 6 bases, V lost 7 bases, and 3 bases had no gene match. Per the germline V gene, CDR1 is SQVTM and CDR2 is ANQGSEA. The CDR3 DNA sequence: TGCAGCGGGACAGGGGCGGATGAAAAACTGTTTTTT. Translation gives CSGTGADEKLFF.

The V and J genes are TRBV11-2 and TRBJ1-4; D gene ambiguous. The CDR3 covers 17 residues. Germline CDR1 and CDR2: SGHAT and FQNNGV. Trimming took off 6 bases at V and 2 bases at J, with 19 bases between the two ends. CDR3 in DNA: TGTGCCAGCAGTCGTGAGGCGAGAGCTCGGACTAATGAAAAACTGTTTTTT. Protein product: CASSREARARTNEKLFF. Full variable domain (rest looked up from reference TRBV11-2 and TRBJ1-4): EAGVAQSPRYKIIEKRQSVAFWCNPISGHATLYWYQQILGQGPKLLIQFQNNGVVDDSQLPKDRFSAERLKGVDSTLKIQPAKLEDSAVYLCASSREARARTNEKLFFGSGTQLSVL.

The V gene is TRBV9, the J gene TRBJ2-2; tentatively, D is TRBD1 (6 bases). V was shortened by 4 bases and J by 3 bases, with 16 bases between the two germline ends. The germline V gene has CDR1 SGDLS and CDR2 YYNGEE. This CDR3 comprises 16 residues. CDR3 amino acids: CASSHNRETYTGELFF. The DNA for the CDR3 is TGTGCCAGCAGCCACAACAGGGAGACCTACACCGGGGAGCTGTTTTTT.

The J gene is TRBJ2-7, the V gene TRBV21-1; TRBD2, the D gene given by the table, was not confirmed from the DNA. TRBV21-1 is a known pseudogene. There are 14 residues in the CDR3. Here the CDR3 reads CASSLKRNSYEQYF. CDR3 DNA sequence: TGTGCCAGCAGCCTAAAGAGGAACTCCTACGAGCAGTACTTC.